These 9 T cell receptor beta chains share one sample of origin, sequenced in a study of cytomegalovirus exposure and HLA in healthy donors. Use of 60 Vbeta and 13 Jbeta primers characterized the PCR. Libraries were prepared by immunoSEQ multiplex PCR; TCRdb keeps only in-frame clonotypes and omits some of them. The data hold about 93,000 clones, with about 79% observed a single time. Sequenced material: PBMCs. The receptors stem from a man aged 50-60 years in good health and CMV-seronegative.

V and J are TRBV6-5 and TRBJ2-7, with 10 bases identical to TRBD2. Trimming took 7 bases from V and 0 from J; bases not matched to a gene: 6. CDR1 is MNHEY and CDR2 is SVGAGI in the germline V gene. The CDR3 is 15 residues long. As DNA, the CDR3 is TGTGCCAGCAAGCCGCTAGCGGGGGACTCCTACGAGCAGTACTTC. Amino acids: CASKPLAGDSYEQYF.

The gene calls are TRBV6-1 and TRBJ2-7; TRBD1 agrees at 8 bases. This CDR3 comprises 14 residues. Germline CDR1 is MNHNS and CDR2 is SASEGT. V trimming: 4 bases; J trimming: 3 bases; junction bases outside the gene matches: 5. This CDR3 reads CASSAPDRDYEQYF. CDR3 nucleotides: TGTGCCAGCAGTGCCCCGGACAGGGACTACGAGCAGTACTTC.

This clone appeared once. The J gene is TRBJ2-7, the V gene TRBV10-3, with 12 bases fitting TRBD2. V was clipped by 0 bases and J by 8 bases; unmatched bases: 8. The CDR3 covers 16 residues. CDR1 and CDR2 (germline): ENHRY, SYGVKD. The CDR3 here is CAISESGLAGGGKQYF. The CDR3 region has the DNA TGTGCCATCAGTGAGTCGGGCCTAGCGGGAGGGGGAAAGCAGTACTTC.

In DNA form, the CDR3 reads TGTGCCAGCACCCTTAGAGGTTACGCTGCAGATACGCAGTATTTT. This sequence encodes CASTLRGYAADTQYF. V gene TRBV7-9 combines with J gene TRBJ2-3; D remains ambiguous. Germline lookup yields CDR1 SEHNR and CDR2 FQNEAQ (reference sequence). Trimming shortened V by 7 bases and J by 4 bases, and 18 bases separated the two germline ends. The CDR3 consists of 15 residues.

This clone has just one count. The chain employs TRBV5-4 and TRBJ2-3; D gene uncertain. Trimming stripped 0 bases from V and 6 bases from J, with 5 bases between. The CDR3 sequence is 12 residues long. Germline V gives CDR1 SGHNT, CDR2 YYREEE (reference sequence). In nucleotides, the CDR3 is TGTGCCAGCAGCTTGGCAGGTGATACGCAGTATTTT. Its translation is CASSLAGDTQYF.

This chain connects TRBV27 to TRBJ2-7; D might be TRBD1 (6 bases). Germline V gene lookup returns CDR1 MNHEY and CDR2 SMNVEV (reference sequence). Trimming left V 7 bases short and J 2 bases short, with 12 bases between. This CDR3 comprises 13 residues. In DNA, the CDR3 is TGTGCCAGCACAGGACAGACCCCCTACGAGCAGTACTTC. Translated, it gives CASTGQTPYEQYF.

This clone was seen just once. The chain recombines TRBV9 with TRBJ1-3, with D unclear. The CDR3 has 16 amino acids. Germline CDR1 SGDLS, CDR2 YYNGEE. Trimming left V 4 bases short and J 4 bases short, with 18 bases between. The CDR3 DNA reads as TGTGCCAGCAGCACTCGGAGCTCGGCGAGCGGAAACACCATATATTTT. This sequence encodes CASSTRSSASGNTIYF.

This clone was recorded a few times. The chain is built from TRBV6-6 and TRBJ1-1; the D is unclear. Trimming stripped 5 bases from V and 7 bases from J, with 14 bases between. Germline assignment: CDR1 MNHNY and CDR2 SVGAGI (reference sequence). The CDR3 has 13 amino acids. The CDR3 is CASSPLKTDEAFF. CDR3 DNA sequence: TGTGCCAGCAGTCCTCTTAAAACAGATGAAGCTTTCTTT.

The chain links TRBV9 to TRBJ2-2; 7 nucleotides line up with TRBD2. The CDR3 totals 17 residues. The junction had 13 bases not matched to a gene; V was cut back by 4 bases and J by 4 bases. The germline V gene encodes CDR1 SGDLS and CDR2 YYNGEE. The CDR3 nucleotides are TGTGCCAGCAGCCCGCGGTCGAAGCGGGACGGCACCGGGGAGCTGTTTTTT. Residues: CASSPRSKRDGTGELFF.